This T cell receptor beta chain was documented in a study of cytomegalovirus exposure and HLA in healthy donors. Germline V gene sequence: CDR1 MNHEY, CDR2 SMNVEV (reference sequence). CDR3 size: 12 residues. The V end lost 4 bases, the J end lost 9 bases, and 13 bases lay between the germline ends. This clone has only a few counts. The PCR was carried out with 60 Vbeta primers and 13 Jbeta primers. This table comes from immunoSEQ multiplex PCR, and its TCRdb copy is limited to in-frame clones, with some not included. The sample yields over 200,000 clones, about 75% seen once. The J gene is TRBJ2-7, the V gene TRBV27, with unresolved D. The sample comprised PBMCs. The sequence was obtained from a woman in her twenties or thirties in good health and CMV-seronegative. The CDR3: CASSSVQPLQYF. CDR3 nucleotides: TGTGCCAGCAGTTCGGTCCAACCACTGCAGTACTTC.